A single sample gave rise to the 5 T cell receptor beta chains below, sequenced in a study of T cell responses to AZD1222 COVID-19 vaccine. Method: immunoSEQ multiplex PCR; TCRdb's copy keeps in-frame clones and lacks some. Of 150,000 to 180,000 clones detected, roughly 90% appear once; the ten largest clones hold about 20%. The source was peripheral blood, collected on day 0 of AZD1222 vaccination. The source is an adult in good health.

This clone turned up a few times. V usage is TRBV2 and J usage is TRBJ2-6, with 7 positions matching TRBD1. This CDR3 spans 15 amino acids. The germline CDR1 and CDR2 sequences are SNHLY and FYNNEI. V was clipped by 4 bases and J by 7 bases; unmatched bases: 7. The CDR3 here is CASSVAQGNANVLTF. The CDR3 region has the DNA TGTGCCAGCAGTGTCGCACAGGGGAACGCCAACGTCCTGACTTTC.

V gene TRBV5-5 combines with J gene TRBJ2-1; TRBD2 matches at 10 bases. Germline CDR1 reads SGHKS; CDR2 reads YYEKEE (reference sequence). This CDR3 contains 15 residues. Losses at the gene ends were 4 bases for V and 4 bases for J; bases not matched to a gene: 5. This CDR3 is CASSVYSGGYNEQFF. CDR3 DNA: TGTGCCAGCAGCGTTTATAGCGGGGGGTACAATGAGCAGTTCTTC.

This rearrangement joins TRBV2 to TRBJ1-5; D possibly corresponds to TRBD1 (6 bases). The V gene lost 2 bases and the J gene lost 2 bases, with 10 bases spanning the gap. There are 15 residues in the CDR3. Germline CDR1 reads SNHLY; CDR2 reads FYNNEI. The CDR3 loop reads CASSELGAGNQPQHF. The CDR3 DNA reads as TGTGCCAGCAGTGAATTGGGGGCTGGCAATCAGCCCCAGCATTTT.

The chain uses TRBV7-9 and TRBJ1-2, with no clear D. The germline V gene has CDR1 SEHNR and CDR2 FQNEAQ (reference sequence). The CDR3 loop spans 17 amino acids. V lost 2 bases, J lost 0 bases, and 16 bases lay in between. CDR3 sequence: CASSLRAGPSANYGYTF. For the CDR3, the DNA is TGTGCCAGCAGCTTAAGGGCAGGCCCTAGCGCTAACTATGGCTACACCTTC.

The chain is built from TRBV7-9 and TRBJ2-3, with D possibly TRBD2 on 6 matching bases. The CDR3 length is 12 residues. Germline V gene lookup returns CDR1 SEHNR and CDR2 FQNEAQ (reference sequence). V gave up 0 bases and J gave up 9 bases, with 7 bases separating them. The CDR3 is CASSLARGTQYF. The CDR3 DNA follows: TGTGCCAGCAGCTTAGCGCGGGGAACGCAGTATTTT.